Following are 4 T cell receptor beta chains from one sample sequenced in a study of cytomegalovirus exposure and HLA in healthy donors. The study ran its PCR with 60 Vbeta and 13 Jbeta primers. Assay: immunoSEQ multiplex PCR; the TCRdb copy retains only in-frame clones and omits some. Listed are 100,000 to 150,000 clones; over 1.5% falls within the top ten. Material for sequencing was PBMCs. These TCRs come from a woman between 40 and 50 years old in good health and CMV-seropositive.

Notes on this clone: Other DNA sequences of this sample code for an identical CDR3. V is TRBV27 and J is TRBJ1-1; the D gene is possibly TRBD1 (5 bases). CDR3 length: 15 residues. V shed 0 bases and J shed 1 base, with 9 bases lying between them. Germline-derived CDR1 and CDR2 are MNHEY and SMNVEV (reference sequence). The CDR3 protein is CASSLSRGSNTEAFF. The CDR3 nucleotides are TGTGCCAGCAGTTTATCCCGGGGGTCGAACACTGAAGCTTTCTTT.

Here the CDR3 DNA reads TGTGCCAGCAGTAGAACGGGGGAGCAGTACTTC. This encodes CASSRTGEQYF. The chain is built from TRBV6-6 and TRBJ2-7, with D possibly matching TRBD2 (5 bases). The CDR3 covers 11 residues. V gave up 5 bases and J gave up 7 bases, with 9 bases separating them. The V gene's germline CDR1 is MNHNY and CDR2 SVGAGI (reference sequence).

The chain employs TRBV28 and TRBJ2-5, with 7 bases matching TRBD1. The germline V gene has CDR1 MDHEN and CDR2 SYDVKM. The CDR3 is 14 amino acids. J lost 2 bases, V lost 6 bases, and 6 bases had no gene match. CDR3 DNA: TGTGCCAGCAGGGTCGACAGGGCTCAAGAGACCCAGTACTTC. Its protein is CASRVDRAQETQYF.

The chain recombines TRBV7-9 with TRBJ2-1, with 11 bases that match TRBD2. Germline-derived CDR1 and CDR2 are SEHNR and FQNEAQ (reference sequence). The CDR3 is made up of 19 amino acids. Unmatched junction bases numbered 15, after V lost 4 bases and J lost 4 bases. The CDR3 spells CASSSFSARGLADYNEQFF. In DNA form, the CDR3 reads TGTGCCAGCAGCTCCTTTAGTGCTAGGGGACTAGCGGATTACAATGAGCAGTTCTTC.